Listed here are 19 T cell receptor beta chains from one sample, sequenced in a study of T cell responses to AZD1222 COVID-19 vaccine. Generated by immunoSEQ multiplex PCR, the TCRdb table keeps only in-frame clones and is missing some. This sample yields some 120,000 clones, of which over 75% are seen a single time; roughly 7% belongs to the top ten. The material sequenced was peripheral blood, taken on day 0 of AZD1222 vaccination. All receptors derive from an adult in good health.

The chain combines TRBV19 with TRBJ1-2, with D unclear. Per germline, CDR1 LNHDA and CDR2 SQIVND (reference sequence). The CDR3 consists of 12 residues. Trimming removed 0 bases at V and 7 bases at J, with 6 bases between. The CDR3 here is CASSIDVRGYTF. The CDR3 nucleotides are TGTGCCAGTAGTATAGATGTACGTGGCTACACCTTC.

CDR3 in amino acids: CASSGLAGDYSDTQYF. Here the CDR3 DNA reads TGTGCCAGTTCAGGACTAGCGGGAGATTATTCAGATACGCAGTATTTT. V usage is TRBV19 and J usage is TRBJ2-3; 13 bases are a match to TRBD2. V was clipped by 8 bases and J by 4 bases; unmatched bases: 9. The CDR3 is made up of 16 amino acids. Germline V gene sequence: CDR1 LNHDA, CDR2 SQIVND (reference sequence).

V usage is TRBV28 and J usage is TRBJ1-1, with D uncertain. CDR3 length: 17 amino acids. The germline V gene has CDR1 MDHEN and CDR2 SYDVKM. Trimming removed 6 bases at V and 5 bases at J, with 25 bases between. CDR3: CASRTTSWGLSRTEAFF. The CDR3 DNA follows: TGTGCCAGCAGGACGACCTCGTGGGGTCTTTCGAGGACTGAAGCTTTCTTT.

This chain joins TRBV19 and TRBJ1-5; D may be TRBD1 (5 bases). The CDR3 totals 15 residues. Germline V gives CDR1 LNHDA, CDR2 SQIVND (reference sequence). V was cut by 7 bases and J by 2 bases, with 15 bases left in between. This CDR3 reads CASKTLTTGNQPQHF. DNA of the CDR3: TGTGCCAGTAAGACTCTAACGACAGGCAATCAGCCCCAGCATTTT.

This clone was recorded once. The V and J genes are TRBV28 and TRBJ2-1, with 8 bases lining up with TRBD2. Germline CDR1 MDHEN, CDR2 SYDVKM. The CDR3 loop spans 17 amino acids. V shed 6 bases and J 0 bases; nucleotides not matched to a gene: 10. The CDR3 bases are TGTGCCAGCAGCCCCGGGGTAGCGGGGAGCTCCTACAATGAGCAGTTCTTC. It encodes CASSPGVAGSSYNEQFF. Complete variable domain (other parts from reference TRBV28 and TRBJ2-1): DVKVTQSSRYLVKRTGEKVFLECVQDMDHENMFWYRQDPGLGLRLIYFSYDVKMKEKGDIPEGYSVSREKKERFSLILESASTNQTSMYLCASSPGVAGSSYNEQFFGPGTRLTVL.

The chain joins TRBV15 to TRBJ2-7; TRBD1 matches 9 bases. CDR1 LNHNV and CDR2 YYDKDF come from the germline V gene (reference sequence). The CDR3 length is 17 residues. V shed 0 bases and J 1 base; nucleotides not matched to a gene: 7. The CDR3 region has the DNA TGTGCCACCAGCAGAGATCACGGGACAGGGAGTTCCTACGAGCAGTACTTC. Amino acids: CATSRDHGTGSSYEQYF.

V gene TRBV10-2 combines with J gene TRBJ2-7; 7 bases are shared with TRBD2. V trimming: 4 bases; J trimming: 0 bases; junction bases outside the gene matches: 6. Germline V gene data show CDR1 as WSHSY and CDR2 as SAAADI. The CDR3 is made up of 15 amino acids. The CDR3 region is CASSARLAVSYEQYF. The CDR3 nucleotides read TGCGCCAGCAGTGCCCGCCTAGCGGTCTCCTACGAGCAGTACTTC.

The chain uses TRBV19 and TRBJ2-2, with D possibly matching TRBD2 (5 bases). Trimming removed 7 bases from V and 0 bases from J, with 9 bases in between. The CDR3 spans 14 residues. Germline values: CDR1 LNHDA, CDR2 SQIVND (reference sequence). The CDR3 DNA sequence: TGTGCCAGTACCCAGAGGGCGAACACCGGGGAGCTGTTTTTT. The encoded protein is CASTQRANTGELFF.

The chain links TRBV10-1 to TRBJ2-7; TRBD1 might be the D (6 bases). The ends were cut back, 5 bases at V and 1 base at J, with 15 bases in the middle. The CDR3 has 15 residues. Germline V gene sequence: CDR1 WNHNN, CDR2 SYGVQD (reference sequence). This CDR3 is CASSLDRLRSYEQYF. The CDR3 DNA reads as TGCGCCAGCAGTCTCGACAGGCTACGTTCCTACGAGCAGTACTTC.

The rearrangement uses TRBV9 and TRBJ1-2, with D uncertain. The V gene's germline CDR1 is SGDLS and CDR2 YYNGEE. Trimming removed 3 bases from V and 10 bases from J, with 7 bases in between. This CDR3 spans 10 amino acids. CDR3 residues: CASSARTYTF. The CDR3 bases are TGTGCCAGCAGCGCCCGGACCTACACCTTC.

In DNA, the CDR3 is TGTGCCAGCAGCCCGGCCGGGACTAGCGTATCCTACGAGCAGTACTTC. Translated, it gives CASSPAGTSVSYEQYF. V usage is TRBV3-1 (or the pseudogene TRBV3-2) and J usage is TRBJ2-7; 10 nucleotides line up with TRBD2. V lost 4 bases, J lost 1 base, and 7 bases stayed unmatched. This CDR3 contains 16 residues. CDR1 and CDR2 (germline): LGHDT, YNNKEL (reference sequence).

The V call is TRBV28, the J call TRBJ2-7; D remains ambiguous. Trimming left V 3 bases short and J 6 bases short, with 9 bases between. CDR1 and CDR2 from the germline V gene are MDHEN and SYDVKM. This CDR3 comprises 12 residues. The CDR3: CASSLRLGEQYF. The CDR3 nucleotides read TGTGCCAGCAGTTTGCGGCTCGGCGAGCAGTACTTC.

The sample holds one count of this clone. The rearrangement joins TRBV6-5 to TRBJ2-7; D is possibly TRBD1 (6 bases). CDR1 is MNHEY and CDR2 is SVGAGI in the germline V gene. V shed 6 bases and J shed 6 bases, with 18 bases lying between them. The CDR3 is 14 amino acids. CDR3 in amino acids: CASSLSPGHCEQYF. The CDR3 DNA follows: TGTGCCAGCAGCCTAAGCCCGGGACACTGCGAGCAGTACTTC.

This clone was detected once. The chain has TRBV5-1 and TRBJ1-2; 7 nucleotides align to TRBD1. The germline gives CDR1 SGHRS, CDR2 YFSETQ. V lost 2 bases to trimming and J lost 5 bases; unmatched junction nucleotides: 3. The CDR3 has 13 amino acids. CDR3 protein: CASSLPGQYGYTF. The CDR3 bases are TGCGCCAGCAGCTTACCGGGACAGTATGGCTACACCTTC.

V usage is TRBV7-9 and J usage is TRBJ2-7; D call uncertain. Trimming took 2 bases from V and 4 from J, leaving 12 bases between them. The germline gives CDR1 SEHNR, CDR2 FQNEAQ (reference sequence). The CDR3 is 14 residues long. The CDR3 DNA is TGTGCCAGCAGCTTAAGCGCTAGTTCTTACGAGCAGTACTTC. Residues: CASSLSASSYEQYF.

The chain is built from TRBV7-2 and TRBJ1-3, with 8 bases identical to TRBD1. CDR1 and CDR2 from the germline V gene are SGHTA and FQGNSA. The CDR3 covers 14 residues. V was clipped by 5 bases and J by 4 bases; unmatched bases: 4. DNA of the CDR3: TGTGCCAGCAGCCCGGACAGGGCGGGAAACACCATATATTTT. This gives the protein CASSPDRAGNTIYF.

This sequence joins TRBV24-1 and TRBJ2-7; unclear D gene. V was trimmed by 5 bases and J by 3 bases, leaving 10 bases between them. Germline V gives CDR1 KGHDR, CDR2 SFDVKD. CDR3 length: 13 residues. CDR3 amino acids: CATSVKGFYEQYF. As DNA, the CDR3 is TGTGCCACCAGTGTAAAGGGTTTCTACGAGCAGTACTTC.

CDR3 in amino acids: CASSFRGAQPQHF. The CDR3 DNA follows: TGTGCCAGCAGTTTCCGGGGGGCTCAGCCCCAGCATTTT. The chain employs TRBV28 and TRBJ1-5; D is possibly TRBD1 (6 bases). The length of the CDR3 is 13 residues. Trimming removed 3 bases from V and 6 bases from J, with 9 bases in between. Germline V gene lookup returns CDR1 MDHEN and CDR2 SYDVKM.

The chain is built from TRBV5-1 and TRBJ2-5; possibly TRBD1 or TRBD2 for D (6 bases each). V was trimmed by 0 bases and J by 10 bases, leaving 16 bases between them. This CDR3 has 14 amino acids. CDR1 is SGHRS, CDR2 YFSETQ, per germline. CDR3 loop: CASSLEGGPGGQYF. CDR3 in DNA: TGCGCCAGCAGCTTGGAAGGGGGACCCGGGGGCCAGTACTTC.